The 24 T cell receptor beta chains in this list originate from one sample, sequenced in a study of shared clonotypes between healthy human individuals. The method was immunoSEQ multiplex PCR; TCRdb's version includes in-frame clones alone and lacks a portion of them. The sample holds around 990,000 clones; approximately 80% are singletons and the top ten take roughly 0.82%. The sample consisted of memory CD4+ T cells from PBMCs. The subset here: CD45RA-negative fraction. These receptors all come from a young man in good health. Some clones in this sample may be carry-over from other donors' samples.

V is TRBV28 and J is TRBJ2-3; 10 bases map to TRBD2. J gave up 1 base and V 5 bases, and 3 bases lay outside the gene matches. This CDR3 spans 15 amino acids. Germline-derived CDR1 and CDR2 are MDHEN and SYDVKM. As DNA, the CDR3 is TGTGCCAGCAGTCTCGGGACTAGCGGCACAGATACGCAGTATTTT. Translated: CASSLGTSGTDTQYF.

The chain uses TRBV10-3 and TRBJ2-1, with D perhaps matching TRBD1 (8 bases). Germline values: CDR1 ENHRY, CDR2 SYGVKD. This CDR3 is built from 15 residues. The V and J ends lost 2 bases and 6 bases respectively, with 14 bases between them. In DNA form, the CDR3 reads TGTGCCATCAGTGAGGCAAACAGGGGGGGCAATGAGCAGTTCTTC. Amino acid sequence: CAISEANRGGNEQFF.

This clone was found a few times. The chain combines TRBV28 with TRBJ2-7, with D possibly matching TRBD2 (6 bases). V lost 1 base, J lost 0 bases, and 7 bases lay in between. The CDR3 runs to 14 residues. Germline V lookup: CDR1 MDHEN, CDR2 SYDVKM. CDR3 bases: TGTGCCAGCAGTTTATTCGGGAGCTCCTACGAGCAGTACTTC. Amino acid sequence: CASSLFGSSYEQYF.

This clone was detected only once. The chain has TRBV2 and TRBJ2-3; TRBD2 aligns across 9 bases. This CDR3 region has 13 residues. V trimming: 7 bases; J trimming: 6 bases; junction bases outside the gene matches: 5. Germline V gives CDR1 SNHLY, CDR2 FYNNEI. The CDR3 loop is CASITREGDTQYF. The CDR3 DNA is TGTGCCAGCATTACGCGGGAGGGTGATACGCAGTATTTT.

This clone was seen a single time. This sequence joins TRBV10-3 and TRBJ1-2, with 9 bases lining up with TRBD1. V trimming: 6 bases; J trimming: 1 base; junction bases outside the gene matches: 6. The CDR3 has 15 residues. Germline V gene sequence: CDR1 ENHRY, CDR2 SYGVKD. This chain's CDR3 is CAISGPTGGNYGYTF. For the CDR3, the DNA is TGTGCCATCAGCGGCCCGACAGGGGGTAACTATGGCTACACCTTC.

The V gene is TRBV10-3, the J gene TRBJ2-5, with 13 nucleotides matching TRBD2. V shed 11 bases and J 0 bases; nucleotides not matched to a gene: 3. This CDR3 region has 14 residues. Germline CDR1 is ENHRY and CDR2 is SYGVKD. CDR3 region: CASGTSGNQETQYF. The CDR3 nucleotides read TGTGCCTCCGGGACTAGCGGGAACCAAGAGACCCAGTACTTC.

This chain connects TRBV4-2 to TRBJ2-3; D is perhaps TRBD2 (5 bases). Trimming cost V 0 bases and J 7 bases, with 14 bases left between them. The CDR3 covers 15 residues. The germline V gene encodes CDR1 LGHNA and CDR2 YNFKEQ. The CDR3 is CASSQDRFSENTQYF. The CDR3 DNA reads as TGTGCCAGCAGCCAAGATCGGTTTAGCGAAAATACGCAGTATTTT.

Concerning this clone: A read error may be the cause here, since a much bigger clone is one base away. The chain is built from TRBV27 and TRBJ2-7; 7 bases line up with TRBD1. The germline gives CDR1 MNHEY, CDR2 SMNVEV (reference sequence). This CDR3 has 13 amino acids. V lost 4 bases to trimming and J lost 1 base; unmatched junction nucleotides: 1. The CDR3 DNA reads TGTGCCAGCAGTTCGGGACAGTCCTACGAGCAGTACTTC. Protein sequence: CASSSGQSYEQYF.

This clone occurred a few times. The chain uses TRBV27 and TRBJ1-1; D unresolved. Trimming removed 6 bases from V and 0 bases from J, with 8 bases in between. Germline V lookup: CDR1 MNHEY, CDR2 SMNVEV (reference sequence). CDR3 length: 13 amino acids. The CDR3, as DNA: TGTGCCAGCAGGCCTCGGGTGAACACTGAAGCTTTCTTT. Translation: CASRPRVNTEAFF.

The chain uses TRBV27 and TRBJ1-5, with 7 bases identical to TRBD1. The CDR3 totals 15 residues. Germline CDR1 MNHEY, CDR2 SMNVEV (reference sequence). J gave up 2 bases and V 1 base, and 2 bases lay outside the gene matches. CDR3 coding DNA: TGTGCCAGCAGTTTATTTGGGACAGGCAATCAGCCCCAGCATTTT. Translation: CASSLFGTGNQPQHF.

V usage is TRBV5-1 and J usage is TRBJ2-7; 9 bases are shared with TRBD1. V dropped 6 bases and J dropped 2; count of bases not matched to a gene: 12. Germline loops: CDR1 SGHRS, CDR2 YFSETQ. The CDR3 spans 16 residues. This CDR3 is CASTREGTGKTYEQYF. The CDR3 DNA reads as TGCGCCAGCACTAGAGAGGGGACAGGGAAAACCTACGAGCAGTACTTC.

This chain links TRBV5-4 with TRBJ1-1; TRBD1 might be the D (5 bases). Trimming shortened V by 3 bases and J by 0 bases, and 12 bases separated the two germline ends. Germline V gene sequence: CDR1 SGHNT, CDR2 YYREEE (reference sequence). CDR3 length: 15 residues. CDR3 sequence (DNA): TGTGCCAGCAGCTCGCCGGGACGGCTGAACACTGAAGCTTTCTTT. It translates to CASSSPGRLNTEAFF.

J is TRBJ1-4 and V is TRBV5-6, with D maybe TRBD1 (5 bases). Trimming left V 1 base short and J 1 base short, with 11 bases between. The CDR3 runs 16 residues. Germline assignment: CDR1 SGHDT and CDR2 YYEEEE. The CDR3 DNA reads as TGTGCCAGCAGCTTGTCGGGGCTTAGAACTAATGAAAAACTGTTTTTT. This encodes CASSLSGLRTNEKLFF.

This chain connects TRBV19 to TRBJ1-5; D is ambiguous. V dropped 4 bases and J dropped 7 bases, with 11 bases sitting between them. The CDR3 is made up of 13 amino acids. Germline lookup yields CDR1 LNHDA and CDR2 SQIVND (reference sequence). This chain's CDR3 is CASSKGGSQPQHF. DNA of the CDR3: TGTGCCAGTAGTAAGGGAGGGAGCCAGCCCCAGCATTTT.

This sequence joins TRBV10-1 and TRBJ2-2; D might be TRBD2 (6 bases). The CDR3 length is 12 residues. Germline CDR1 reads WNHNN; CDR2 reads SYGVQD (reference sequence). Trimming removed 11 bases from V and 7 bases from J, with 14 bases in between. In DNA form, the CDR3 reads TGCGCCTCCGGGACTCATGGCGGGGAGCTGTTTTTT. It yields the protein CASGTHGGELFF.

The sample holds a few counts of this clone. This chain links TRBV7-6 with TRBJ2-5; 7 bases are shared with TRBD1. The CDR3 totals 16 residues. Germline assignment: CDR1 SGHVS and CDR2 FNYEAQ. The junction had 8 bases not matched to a gene; V was cut back by 3 bases and J by 1 base. CDR3 coding DNA: TGTGCCAGCAGCTTCTCCCCGTACAGGGGCCAAGAGACCCAGTACTTC. Translation gives CASSFSPYRGQETQYF.

V and J are TRBV5-6 and TRBJ2-7; D uncertain. Germline V gene lookup returns CDR1 SGHDT and CDR2 YYEEEE. CDR3 size: 13 residues. Trimming pared 1 base from V and 3 bases from J, leaving 8 bases between. CDR3 amino acids: CASSLTVNYEQYF. CDR3 bases: TGTGCCAGCAGCTTGACGGTGAACTACGAGCAGTACTTC.

A single count supports this clone. V usage is TRBV7-8 and J usage is TRBJ2-7; 7 bases are a match to TRBD2. Germline V lookup: CDR1 SGHVS, CDR2 FQNEAQ. CDR3 length: 15 residues. V was pared by 5 bases and J by 2 bases, with 9 bases of the junction left unmatched. CDR3 in amino acids: CASSPTSGTAYEQYF. The DNA of the CDR3 is TGTGCCAGCAGCCCGACGAGCGGGACCGCCTACGAGCAGTACTTC.

The rearrangement joins TRBV18 to TRBJ2-7; no clear D gene. The CDR3 runs to 16 residues. The germline V gene encodes CDR1 KGHSH and CDR2 LQKENI. The V gene lost 3 bases and the J gene lost 4 bases, with 19 bases spanning the gap. In nucleotides, the CDR3 is TGTGCCAGCTCACCGTTGGACGCCCGAAGCCGTTACGAGCAGTACTTC. This translates into CASSPLDARSRYEQYF.

The chain has TRBV11-2 and TRBJ1-1, with a tentative D call TRBD1 (5 bases). V lost 4 bases and J lost 2, with 14 bases in between. The CDR3 is 15 amino acids. Looked up from germline, CDR1 is SGHAT and CDR2 is FQNNGV. The CDR3 DNA is TGTGCCAGCAGCTCGAGACAGAGAGGTAACACTGAAGCTTTCTTT. Its translation: CASSSRQRGNTEAFF.

V usage is TRBV5-5 and J usage is TRBJ1-4; 8 bases line up with TRBD1. Germline V gene sequence: CDR1 SGHKS, CDR2 YYEKEE (reference sequence). V lost 2 bases and J lost 4; bases outside the gene matches: 1. This CDR3 spans 14 amino acids. The CDR3 nucleotides are TGTGCCAGCAGCTTTACAGGGGGTAATGAAAAACTGTTTTTT. It codes for CASSFTGGNEKLFF. Together with reference TRBV5-5 and TRBJ1-4, the CDR3 gives the full variable domain: DAGVTQSPTHLIKTRGQQVTLRCSPISGHKSVSWYQQVLGQGPQFIFQYYEKEERGRGNFPDRFSARQFPNYSSELNVNALLLGDSALYLCASSFTGGNEKLFFGSGTQLSVL.

The genes are TRBV4-1 and TRBJ1-2; D unclear. The CDR3 runs 14 residues. Germline assignment: CDR1 MGHRA and CDR2 YSYEKL. Trimming removed 1 base from V and 2 bases from J, with 8 bases in between. The CDR3: CASSQVLGNYGYTF. DNA of the CDR3: TGCGCCAGCAGCCAAGTCCTGGGGAACTATGGCTACACCTTC.

The V call is TRBV29-1, the J call TRBJ1-2, with D perhaps TRBD1 (6 bases). Germline CDR1 is SQVTM and CDR2 is ANQGSEA. The V end lost 6 bases, the J end lost 0 bases, and 11 bases lay between the germline ends. There are 13 residues in the CDR3. DNA of the CDR3: TGCAGCGTCTCACAGGGTTCTAACTATGGCTACACCTTC. Its translation is CSVSQGSNYGYTF.

V and J are TRBV7-6 and TRBJ2-1; TRBD2 aligns across 8 bases. The germline CDR1 and CDR2 sequences are SGHVS and FNYEAQ. After removal of 7 bases from V and 4 bases from J, the junction contained 6 bases not matched to a gene. The CDR3 runs to 14 residues. The CDR3 coding sequence is TGTGCCAGCAAACCGGGACTAGAGTACAATGAGCAGTTCTTC. Translation: CASKPGLEYNEQFF.